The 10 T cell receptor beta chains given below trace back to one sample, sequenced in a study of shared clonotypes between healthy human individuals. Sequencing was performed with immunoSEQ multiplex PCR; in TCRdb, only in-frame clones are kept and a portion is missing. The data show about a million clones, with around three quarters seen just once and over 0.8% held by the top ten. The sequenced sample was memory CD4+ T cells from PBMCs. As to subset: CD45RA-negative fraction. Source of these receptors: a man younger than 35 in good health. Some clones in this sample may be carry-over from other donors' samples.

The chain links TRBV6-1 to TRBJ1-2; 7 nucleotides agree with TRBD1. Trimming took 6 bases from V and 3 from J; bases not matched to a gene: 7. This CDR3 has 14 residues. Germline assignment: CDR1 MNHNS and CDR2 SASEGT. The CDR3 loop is CASRQQGTHYGYTF. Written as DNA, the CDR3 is TGTGCCAGCAGACAACAGGGGACCCACTATGGCTACACCTTC.

CDR3 nucleotides: TGTGCCAGCAGTTTAATGCCGGGAGGTGGGAATACGCAGTATTTT. Amino acids: CASSLMPGGGNTQYF. This chain uses TRBV28 with TRBJ2-3; 7 nucleotides match TRBD2. The J segment lost 7 bases and the V segment lost 2 bases, leaving 9 bases of the junction unmatched. The CDR3 has 15 residues. Looked up from germline, CDR1 is MDHEN and CDR2 is SYDVKM.

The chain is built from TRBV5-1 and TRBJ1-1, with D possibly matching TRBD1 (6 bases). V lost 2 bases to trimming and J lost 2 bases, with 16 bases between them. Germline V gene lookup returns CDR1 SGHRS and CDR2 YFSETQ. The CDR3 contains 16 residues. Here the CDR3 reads CASSFLISGANTEAFF. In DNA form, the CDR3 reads TGCGCCAGCAGCTTCCTAATATCAGGGGCTAACACTGAAGCTTTCTTT.

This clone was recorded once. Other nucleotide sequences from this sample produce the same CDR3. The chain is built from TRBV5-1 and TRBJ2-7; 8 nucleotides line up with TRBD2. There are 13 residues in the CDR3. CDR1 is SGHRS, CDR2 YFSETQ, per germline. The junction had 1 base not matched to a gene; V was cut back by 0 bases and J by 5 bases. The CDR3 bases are TGCGCCAGCAGCTTGGCCGGGGGGGACGAGCAGTACTTC. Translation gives CASSLAGGDEQYF.

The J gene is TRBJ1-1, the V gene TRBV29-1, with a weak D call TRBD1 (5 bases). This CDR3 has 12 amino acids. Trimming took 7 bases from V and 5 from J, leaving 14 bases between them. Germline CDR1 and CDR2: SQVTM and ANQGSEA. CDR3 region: CSAQTWGTEAFF. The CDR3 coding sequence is TGCAGCGCCCAGACCTGGGGGACTGAAGCTTTCTTT.

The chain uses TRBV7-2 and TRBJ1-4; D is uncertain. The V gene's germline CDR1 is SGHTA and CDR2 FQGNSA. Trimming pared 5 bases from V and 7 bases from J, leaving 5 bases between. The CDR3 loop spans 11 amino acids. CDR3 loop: CASSTSEKLFF. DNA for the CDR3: TGTGCCAGCAGCACAAGTGAAAAACTGTTTTTT.

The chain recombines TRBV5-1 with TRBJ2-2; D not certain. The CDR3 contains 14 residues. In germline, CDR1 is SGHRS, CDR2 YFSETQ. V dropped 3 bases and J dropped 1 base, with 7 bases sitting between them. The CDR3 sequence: CASSWSRNTGELFF. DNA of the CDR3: TGCGCCAGCAGCTGGTCCAGGAACACCGGGGAGCTGTTTTTT.

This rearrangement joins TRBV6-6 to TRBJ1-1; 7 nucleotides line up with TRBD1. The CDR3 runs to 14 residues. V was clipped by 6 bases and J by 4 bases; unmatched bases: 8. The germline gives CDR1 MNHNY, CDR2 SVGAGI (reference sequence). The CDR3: CASRSSGGGTEAFF. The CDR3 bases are TGTGCCAGCAGGAGCTCAGGGGGAGGCACTGAAGCTTTCTTT.

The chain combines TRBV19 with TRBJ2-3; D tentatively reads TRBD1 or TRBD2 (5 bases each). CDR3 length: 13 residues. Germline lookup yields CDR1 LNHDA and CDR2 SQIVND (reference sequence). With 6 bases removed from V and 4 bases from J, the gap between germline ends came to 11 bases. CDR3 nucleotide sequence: TGTGCCAGTAGACGGACGGGGCCAGATACGCAGTATTTT. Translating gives CASRRTGPDTQYF.

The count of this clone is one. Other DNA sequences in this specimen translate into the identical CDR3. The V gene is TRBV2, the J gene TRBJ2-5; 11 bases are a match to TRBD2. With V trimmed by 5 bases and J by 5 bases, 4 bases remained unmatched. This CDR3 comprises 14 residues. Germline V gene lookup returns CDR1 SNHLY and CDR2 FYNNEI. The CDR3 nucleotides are TGTGCCAGCAGTTATAGCGGGAGGGAGGAGACCCAGTACTTC. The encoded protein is CASSYSGREETQYF.